This T cell receptor (beta chain) was profiled in a study of CD8+CD57+ T cells in acquired aplastic anemia. In the study overall: The mean DNA yield obtained from sorted CD4+ and CD8+ cells came to approximately 3 ug.

Germline V gene lookup returns CDR1 SGHVS and CDR2 FQNEAQ. The CDR3 is 15 amino acids. The study profiled TCR beta VDJ and CDR3 using genomic DNA as template. A single record per CDR3 protein comes from TCRdb applying MiXCR to the reads. The sample lists 200,000 to 300,000 distinct CDR3 sequences, around 82% seen once, with approximately 40% in the top ten. Only patients with CD8+CD57+ cell expansion on flow cytometry were chosen for sequencing. No patient had been given any therapy when blood was sampled. The sequenced sample consisted of sorted CD4+, CD8+, or CD8+CD57+ T cells (not recorded which) from PBMCs. The receptor was derived from a human donor with aplastic anemia. V gene TRBV7-8 combines with J gene TRBJ2-7; D may be TRBD2 (6 bases). CDR3 region: CATSRRELSSTEQYV. The CDR3 coding sequence is TGTGCCACCAGCAGGCGGGAATTATCCTCCACCGAGCAGTACGTC.